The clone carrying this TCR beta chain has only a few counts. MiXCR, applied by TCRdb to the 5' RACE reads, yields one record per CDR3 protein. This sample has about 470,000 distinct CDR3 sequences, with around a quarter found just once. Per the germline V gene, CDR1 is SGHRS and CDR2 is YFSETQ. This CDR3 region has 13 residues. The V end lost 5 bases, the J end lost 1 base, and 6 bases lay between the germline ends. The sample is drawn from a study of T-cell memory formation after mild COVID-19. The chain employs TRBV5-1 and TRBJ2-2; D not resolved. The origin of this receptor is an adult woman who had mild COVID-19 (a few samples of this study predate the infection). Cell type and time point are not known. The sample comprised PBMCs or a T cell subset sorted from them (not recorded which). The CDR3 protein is CASSPGNTGELFF. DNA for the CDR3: TGCGCCAGCAGTCCAGGGAACACCGGGGAGCTGTTTTTT. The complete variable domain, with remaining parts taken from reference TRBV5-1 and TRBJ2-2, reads KAGVTQTPRYLIKTRGQQVTLSCSPISGHRSVSWYQQTPGQGLQFLFEYFSETQRNKGNFPGRFSGRQFSNSRSEMNVSTLELGDSALYLCASSPGNTGELFFGEGSRLTVL.